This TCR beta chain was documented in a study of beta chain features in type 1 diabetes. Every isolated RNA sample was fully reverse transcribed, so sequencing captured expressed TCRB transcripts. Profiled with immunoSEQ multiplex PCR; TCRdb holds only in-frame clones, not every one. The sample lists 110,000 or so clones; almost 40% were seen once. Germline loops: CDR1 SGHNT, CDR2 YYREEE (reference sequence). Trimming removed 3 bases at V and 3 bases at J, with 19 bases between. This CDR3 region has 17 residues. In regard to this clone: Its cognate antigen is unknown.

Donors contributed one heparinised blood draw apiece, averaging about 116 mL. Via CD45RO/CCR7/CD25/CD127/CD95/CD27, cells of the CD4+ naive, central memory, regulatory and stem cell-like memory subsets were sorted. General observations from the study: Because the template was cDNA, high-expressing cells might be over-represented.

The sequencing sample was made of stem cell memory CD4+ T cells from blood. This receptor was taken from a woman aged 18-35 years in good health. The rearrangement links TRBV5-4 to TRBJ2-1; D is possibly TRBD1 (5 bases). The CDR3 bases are TGTGCCAGCAGCTCTGCCCTCCCGGCCAGGGACTACAATGAGCAGTTCTTC. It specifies CASSSALPARDYNEQFF. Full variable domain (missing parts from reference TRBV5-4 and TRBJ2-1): ETGVTQSPTHLIKTRGQQVTLRCSSQSGHNTVSWYQQALGQGPQFIFQYYREEENGRGNFPPRFSGLQFPNYSSELNVNALELDDSALYLCASSSALPARDYNEQFFGPGTRLTVL.